The T cell receptor (beta chain) under discussion was sequenced for a study of blood T cell repertoires in COVID-19. As processed by the authors: Amplification of reference gene primers provided the estimated nucleated cell counts. Clones were sequenced by immunoSEQ multiplex PCR, and TCRdb holds only the in-frame ones, with some missing. V and J calls and clone size come straight from that table; D and trimming were deduced from the DNA. This sample has hundreds of thousands of clones, with about 90% found just once. The CDR3 length is 14 residues. The germline CDR1 and CDR2 sequences are LGHDT and YNNKEL (reference sequence). With V trimmed by 2 bases and J by 6 bases, 3 bases remained unmatched.

This clonotype was obtained from a man between 40 and 49 years old with acute or convalescent COVID-19. The sample comprised peripheral blood. This chain links TRBV3-1 (or the pseudogene TRBV3-2) with TRBJ2-3; 9 bases are a match to TRBD1. The CDR3 loop is CASSQPGQGDTQYF. The CDR3 DNA reads TGTGCCAGCAGCCAACCGGGACAGGGCGATACGCAGTATTTT.